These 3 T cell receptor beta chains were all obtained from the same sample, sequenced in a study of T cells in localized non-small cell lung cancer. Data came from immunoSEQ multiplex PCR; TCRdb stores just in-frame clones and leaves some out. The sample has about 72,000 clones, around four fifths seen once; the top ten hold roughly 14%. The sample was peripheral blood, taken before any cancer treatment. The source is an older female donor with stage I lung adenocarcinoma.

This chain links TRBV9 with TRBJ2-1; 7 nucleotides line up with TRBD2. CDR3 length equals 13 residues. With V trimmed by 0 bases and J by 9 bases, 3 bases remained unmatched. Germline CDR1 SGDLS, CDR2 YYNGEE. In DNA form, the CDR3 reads TGTGCCAGCAGCGTAGTGGTAGCGGGTGAGCAGTTCTTC. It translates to CASSVVVAGEQFF.

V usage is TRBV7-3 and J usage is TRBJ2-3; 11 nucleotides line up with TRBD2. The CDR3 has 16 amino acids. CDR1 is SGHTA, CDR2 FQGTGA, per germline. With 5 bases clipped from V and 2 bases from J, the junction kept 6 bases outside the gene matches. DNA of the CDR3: TGTGCCAGCAGCCCAGCTAGCGGGAGGTCCACAGATACGCAGTATTTT. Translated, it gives CASSPASGRSTDTQYF.

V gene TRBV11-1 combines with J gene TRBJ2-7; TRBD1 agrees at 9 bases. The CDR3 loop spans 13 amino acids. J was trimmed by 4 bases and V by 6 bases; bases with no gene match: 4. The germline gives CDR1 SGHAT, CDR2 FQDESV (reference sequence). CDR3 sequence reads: CASRGTGTYEQYF. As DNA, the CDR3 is TGTGCCAGCAGGGGGACAGGGACGTACGAGCAGTACTTC.